This TCR beta chain emerged from a study of long-term antiretroviral therapy in people with HIV. Background on the study: The earliest samples came from an era when ART typically awaited falling CD4 counts.

Investigators performed immunoSEQ version v3.0 at survey level. Using immunoSEQ multiplex PCR, the repertoire was profiled, and TCRdb retains in-frame clones only, with some absent. The sample carries about 48,000 clones, around 84% recorded once. This clonotype was obtained from a woman younger than 30 with HIV. The source was unsorted PBMCs, collected 0.8 years after starting antiretroviral therapy.

CDR3 nucleotides: TGTGCCACCAGCAGAGATCTAAACACCGGGGAGCTGTTTTTT. Encoded protein: CATSRDLNTGELFF. The rearrangement joins TRBV15 to TRBJ2-2; D gene ambiguous. The CDR3 runs 14 residues. Trimming took 0 bases from V and 2 from J, leaving 4 bases between them. The germline CDR1 and CDR2 sequences are LNHNV and YYDKDF (reference sequence).